Listed here are 27 T cell receptor beta chains from one sample, sequenced in a study of CD8+ T cells in alopecia areata. Following extraction, RNA underwent reverse transcription to cDNA, which served as the sequencing template. Libraries were prepared by immunoSEQ multiplex PCR; TCRdb keeps only in-frame clonotypes and omits some of them. The sample includes around 150,000 clones, less than 75% seen only once; the top ten take 30% to 45%. The sequencing sample was made of CD8+ T cells sorted from blood. The receptors derive from a human donor in good health.

The rearrangement uses TRBV2 and TRBJ2-2, with D possibly matching TRBD1 (5 bases). This CDR3 has 14 amino acids. Trimming removed 3 bases at V and 5 bases at J, with 10 bases between. CDR1 and CDR2 from the germline V gene are SNHLY and FYNNEI. The CDR3 loop reads CASSDLRTTGELFF. CDR3 DNA: TGTGCCAGCAGTGACCTACGGACAACCGGGGAGCTGTTTTTT.

This chain connects TRBV29-1 to TRBJ1-2, with 9 bases that match TRBD1. The J segment lost 4 bases and the V segment lost 7 bases, leaving 7 bases of the junction unmatched. Germline assignment: CDR1 SQVTM and CDR2 ANQGSEA. The CDR3 loop spans 13 amino acids. The CDR3 sequence is CSAYRGQIYGYTF. In DNA form, the CDR3 reads TGCAGCGCGTACAGGGGGCAAATCTATGGCTACACCTTC.

This chain links TRBV6-1 with TRBJ2-7, with D possibly TRBD2 on 6 matching bases. V was trimmed by 4 bases and J by 4 bases, leaving 11 bases between them. Germline CDR1 and CDR2: MNHNS and SASEGT. The CDR3 runs to 13 residues. CDR3 sequence reads: CASSGTISYEQYF. In DNA, the CDR3 is TGTGCCAGCAGTGGGACTATCTCATACGAGCAGTACTTC.

V and J are TRBV30 and TRBJ1-1; unclear D gene. Germline CDR1 GTSNPN, CDR2 SVGIG (reference sequence). CDR3 length: 11 amino acids. The DNA for the CDR3 is TGTGCGTACCGGGCGAACACTGAAGCTTTCTTT. It yields the protein CAYRANTEAFF.

This chain connects TRBV27 to TRBJ2-7; D possibly matches TRBD1 or TRBD2 (5 bases each). The germline V gene encodes CDR1 MNHEY and CDR2 SMNVEV (reference sequence). Trimming cost V 5 bases and J 7 bases, with 18 bases left between them. CDR3 size: 14 residues. As DNA, the CDR3 is TGTGCCAGCAGTCCAAGCAGTGGGGGTCTGGAGCAGTACTTC. It translates to CASSPSSGGLEQYF.

The table lists this clone with a count of one. The chain carries TRBV7-9 and TRBJ2-2, with D perhaps assigned TRBD1 or TRBD2 (5 bases each). CDR1 SEHNR and CDR2 FQNEAQ come from the germline V gene (reference sequence). The CDR3 has 14 amino acids. The V end lost 4 bases, the J end lost 6 bases, and 12 bases lay between the germline ends. CDR3 loop: CASSSGEGSGELFF. The CDR3 DNA sequence: TGTGCCAGCAGCTCCGGTGAGGGGTCCGGGGAGCTGTTTTTT.

The rearrangement links TRBV30 to TRBJ1-3, with D tentatively TRBD1 (5 bases). The germline V and J ends were trimmed by 3 bases and 0 bases, with 9 bases remaining between them. The CDR3 covers 14 residues. The germline gives CDR1 GTSNPN, CDR2 SVGIG (reference sequence). DNA of the CDR3: TGTGCCTGGAGACAGGCCGACTCTGGAAACACCATATATTTT. The encoded protein is CAWRQADSGNTIYF.

This clone turned up a few times. The chain has TRBV5-1 and TRBJ2-5; D uncertain. Germline CDR1 reads SGHRS; CDR2 reads YFSETQ. The CDR3 contains 15 residues. Trimming pared 2 bases from V and 5 bases from J, leaving 16 bases between. The CDR3 spells CASSLGPAVGETQYF. CDR3 nucleotide sequence: TGCGCCAGCAGCTTAGGGCCAGCCGTCGGGGAGACCCAGTACTTC.

The chain recombines TRBV29-1 with TRBJ2-2; 8 bases map to TRBD1. CDR1 is SQVTM and CDR2 is ANQGSEA in the germline V gene. Germline trimming cut 4 bases from V and 4 bases from J; bases unmatched to any gene: 11. The CDR3 is made up of 16 amino acids. CDR3 sequence: CSVGATGQEPTGELFF. The CDR3 region has the DNA TGCAGCGTTGGGGCGACGGGACAGGAGCCCACCGGGGAGCTGTTTTTT.

This clone was seen more than once but under ten times. The chain is built from TRBV7-9 and TRBJ2-5; 8 nucleotides agree with TRBD1. Germline CDR1 SEHNR, CDR2 FQNEAQ (reference sequence). Germline trimming cut 5 bases from V and 6 bases from J; bases unmatched to any gene: 8. The CDR3 spans 14 residues. The CDR3 sequence: CASSPATGAKTQYF. In nucleotides, the CDR3 is TGTGCCAGCAGCCCTGCGACAGGGGCTAAGACCCAGTACTTC.

The chain joins TRBV29-1 to TRBJ1-1, with TRBD1 matching 7 bases. CDR3 length: 14 residues. Germline CDR1 reads SQVTM; CDR2 reads ANQGSEA. Germline trimming cut 7 bases from V and 0 bases from J; bases unmatched to any gene: 8. CDR3 DNA: TGCAGCGCGGCCCCCGGGACAGTGAACACTGAAGCTTTCTTT. Amino acids: CSAAPGTVNTEAFF.

This clone was picked up a small number of times. This chain connects TRBV2 to TRBJ1-2, with D tentatively TRBD1 (5 bases). CDR1 and CDR2 from the germline V gene are SNHLY and FYNNEI. Trimming shortened V by 7 bases and J by 4 bases, and 31 bases separated the two germline ends. The CDR3 spans 19 residues. The CDR3 coding sequence is TGTGCCAGCAAATCCCCCTCTTCGACAGAAACCCTTGGTTTCTATGGCTACACCTTC. Protein sequence: CASKSPSSTETLGFYGYTF.

This sequence joins TRBV5-6 and TRBJ2-1; D possibly corresponds to TRBD2 (6 bases). CDR1 and CDR2 from the germline V gene are SGHDT and YYEEEE. This CDR3 contains 15 residues. V lost 4 bases and J 7 bases, leaving 18 bases between the germline ends. CDR3: CASSPPRGIRNEQFF. The CDR3 DNA sequence: TGTGCCAGCAGCCCGCCCCGGGGGATTAGAAATGAGCAGTTCTTC.

This clone was counted a single time. The chain links TRBV29-1 to TRBJ2-2; D is unresolved. The V gene lost 7 bases and the J gene lost 6 bases, with 15 bases spanning the gap. Germline V CDR1 and CDR2: SQVTM, ANQGSEA. The CDR3 runs 13 residues. The CDR3 nucleotides are TGCAGCGCCCTTGGGTCCCCACCCGGGGAGCTGTTTTTT. This encodes CSALGSPPGELFF.

The rearrangement uses TRBV4-1 and TRBJ2-5, with D perhaps being TRBD1 or TRBD2 (5 bases each). Germline V gene sequence: CDR1 MGHRA, CDR2 YSYEKL. V was cut by 3 bases and J by 2 bases, with 7 bases left in between. The CDR3 sequence is 13 residues long. CDR3 region: CASSQRGQETQYF. CDR3 bases: TGCGCCAGCAGCCAGAGGGGTCAAGAGACCCAGTACTTC.

There are a few counts of this clone. The gene calls are TRBV29-1 and TRBJ2-7; D is ambiguous. Trimming shortened V by 1 base and J by 3 bases, and 31 bases separated the two germline ends. The CDR3 has 20 amino acids. The germline V gene encodes CDR1 SQVTM and CDR2 ANQGSEA. The CDR3 DNA follows: TGCAGCGTTGAAGGTAGAGTTCAAACCCCCACTTCGAATTCGTACTACGAGCAGTACTTC. Protein sequence: CSVEGRVQTPTSNSYYEQYF.

This clone was seen more than once but under ten times. The chain links TRBV29-1 to TRBJ2-7, with D possibly matching TRBD1 (6 bases). There are 14 residues in the CDR3. CDR1 is SQVTM, CDR2 ANQGSEA, per germline. Trimming left V 0 bases short and J 5 bases short, with 14 bases between. This chain's CDR3 is CSVEDPGVVDEQYF. For the CDR3, the DNA is TGCAGCGTTGAAGATCCAGGGGTTGTCGACGAGCAGTACTTC.

The chain carries TRBV9 and TRBJ2-1, with TRBD2 identical over 12 bases. Germline assignment: CDR1 SGDLS and CDR2 YYNGEE. The length of the CDR3 is 17 residues. V gave up 3 bases and J gave up 8 bases; unmatched junction bases: 12. The CDR3 DNA sequence: TGTGCCAGCAGCGCGGGAGGAAGACTAGCGGGAGAAGATGAGCAGTTCTTC. This gives the protein CASSAGGRLAGEDEQFF.

This sequence joins TRBV4-1 and TRBJ2-2, with D possibly being TRBD2 (6 bases). Germline V gives CDR1 MGHRA, CDR2 YSYEKL. The CDR3 is made up of 14 amino acids. Trimming cost V 1 base and J 7 bases, with 10 bases left between them. The DNA of the CDR3 is TGCGCCAGCAGCCAAGTTATGGAGGGCGGGGAGCTGTTTTTT. Amino acids: CASSQVMEGGELFF.

This clone has more than one count but fewer than ten. This chain connects TRBV30 to TRBJ2-2; D is perhaps TRBD2 (6 bases). Per the germline V gene, CDR1 is GTSNPN and CDR2 is SVGIG (reference sequence). Trimming removed 4 bases from V and 0 bases from J, with 9 bases in between. CDR3 length equals 14 residues. The CDR3 DNA is TGTGCCTGGAACGGGGGATCGAACACCGGGGAGCTGTTTTTT. This encodes CAWNGGSNTGELFF.

V is TRBV5-1 and J is TRBJ2-3; the match to TRBD2 covers 7 bases. Germline V gene sequence: CDR1 SGHRS, CDR2 YFSETQ. Germline trimming cut 0 bases from V and 1 base from J; bases unmatched to any gene: 2. CDR3 size: 15 residues. The DNA for the CDR3 is TGCGCCAGCAGCTTGGAAGCGGGACGCACAGATACGCAGTATTTT. Residues: CASSLEAGRTDTQYF.

The rearrangement links TRBV29-1 to TRBJ2-1; possible D gene TRBD2, 5 bases. V was shortened by 7 bases and J by 9 bases, with 19 bases between the two germline ends. The CDR3 totals 13 residues. Germline values: CDR1 SQVTM, CDR2 ANQGSEA. Here the CDR3 reads CSAGPVRGGEQFF. As DNA, the CDR3 is TGCAGCGCCGGACCGGTCCGGGGTGGTGAGCAGTTCTTC.

Worth noting for this clone: This sample includes further DNA sequences coding for the same CDR3. The rearrangement joins TRBV4-1 to TRBJ2-1, with TRBD2 matching 8 bases. Germline V gene sequence: CDR1 MGHRA, CDR2 YSYEKL. V trimming: 6 bases; J trimming: 0 bases; junction bases outside the gene matches: 10. The CDR3 is 17 amino acids. The CDR3 loop reads CASRVETSASSYNEQFF. The CDR3 nucleotides read TGCGCCAGCAGAGTAGAGACTAGCGCGAGCTCCTACAATGAGCAGTTCTTC.

The J gene is TRBJ2-1, the V gene TRBV5-1; no definite D call. This CDR3 has 17 residues. Trimming took off 4 bases at V and 0 bases at J, with 17 bases between the two ends. The V gene's germline CDR1 is SGHRS and CDR2 YFSETQ. The CDR3 here is CASSPTPGQASYNEQFF. The CDR3 region has the DNA TGCGCCAGCAGCCCCACCCCTGGGCAGGCCTCCTACAATGAGCAGTTCTTC.

The chain carries TRBV27 and TRBJ2-3; D remains unclear. The ends were cut back, 2 bases at V and 6 bases at J, with 15 bases in the middle. The CDR3 has 15 residues. CDR1 is MNHEY, CDR2 SMNVEV, per germline (reference sequence). The CDR3 bases are TGTGCCAGCAGTTTAACTCAAGGGCAAGGGGATACGCAGTATTTT. Protein product: CASSLTQGQGDTQYF.

V and J are TRBV29-1 and TRBJ2-7, with 9 bases fitting TRBD2. CDR1 and CDR2 from the germline V gene are SQVTM and ANQGSEA. V lost 0 bases and J lost 2; bases outside the gene matches: 5. The CDR3 length is 15 residues. The CDR3: CSVEDLTSGTYEQYF. The CDR3 region has the DNA TGCAGCGTTGAAGATCTGACTAGCGGAACCTACGAGCAGTACTTC.

This chain connects TRBV27 to TRBJ2-7; a possible D gene is TRBD2 (6 bases). The ends were cut back, 5 bases at V and 0 bases at J, with 11 bases in the middle. CDR1 and CDR2 from the germline V gene are MNHEY and SMNVEV (reference sequence). This CDR3 spans 14 amino acids. The CDR3 loop is CASSPTGDSYEQYF. CDR3 DNA sequence: TGTGCCAGCAGTCCCACGGGGGACTCCTACGAGCAGTACTTC.